This TCR beta chain came from a study of cytomegalovirus exposure and HLA in healthy donors. Study-level results: In vitro, a few CMV-associated chains proved specific for CMV antigens.

From germline, CDR1 is MNHNS and CDR2 SASEGT. Trimming pared 5 bases from V and 4 bases from J, leaving 14 bases between. This CDR3 spans 14 amino acids. PCR primers comprised 60 Vbeta and 13 Jbeta primers. TCRdb's table, derived via immunoSEQ multiplex PCR, lists solely in-frame clones and lacks some. Here the sample spans around 200,000 clones, roughly 85% being singletons. Healthy bone marrow donors supplied every sample. This clone was found a few times. Its target is not known. The genes are TRBV6-1 and TRBJ1-1; TRBD1 is a possible D gene (6 bases). The specimen was PBMCs. The clonotype comes from a woman aged 25 to 39 in good health and CMV-seropositive. CDR3 in amino acids: CASSSAGVITEAFF. The DNA of the CDR3 is TGTGCCAGCAGTTCGGCAGGGGTAATCACTGAAGCTTTCTTT.